This entry lists 8 T cell receptor beta chains sequenced from one sample in a study of spatial heterogeneity in lung cancer. TCRdb independently ran MiXCR on the 5' RACE reads; one entry per CDR3 protein. In the table there are about 120,000 distinct CDR3 sequences, 10% to 15% of which are singletons. The time point denotes: blood at routine non-recurrence follow-up after resection. Whole RNA was taken from tumor, nontumor lung or frozen PBMC; it was then sequenced unsorted. This sample comprised PBMCs, obtained at follow-up. The origin of the receptors is a male donor with early-stage non-small cell lung cancer.

This clonotype was counted a few times. The chain combines TRBV11-3 with TRBJ1-1; D is possibly TRBD1 (6 bases). The CDR3 is 14 residues long. Trimming removed 0 bases at V and 8 bases at J, with 13 bases between. Germline values: CDR1 SGHNT, CDR2 YENEEA. Here the CDR3 reads CASSLDYGGPEAFF. As DNA, the CDR3 is TGTGCCAGCAGCTTAGATTATGGGGGGCCCGAAGCTTTCTTT.

The V call is TRBV18, the J call TRBJ2-7; D may be TRBD2 (5 bases). Germline values: CDR1 KGHSH, CDR2 LQKENI. V lost 2 bases and J lost 5, with 13 bases in between. The CDR3 is 14 residues long. CDR3: CASSPNLDSDEQYF. The CDR3 nucleotides read TGTGCCAGCTCACCAAACTTGGACTCGGACGAGCAGTACTTC.

For the CDR3, the DNA is TGTGCCAGCAGTCGGCAGGGGGCTGGCAATCAGCCCCAGCATTTT. Encoded protein: CASSRQGAGNQPQHF. The chain uses TRBV12-3 or TRBV12-4 and TRBJ1-5, with 8 bases lining up with TRBD1. The CDR3 runs to 15 residues. J was trimmed by 2 bases and V by 5 bases; bases with no gene match: 5.

This clonotype was seen many times. V and J are TRBV29-1 and TRBJ1-5; D not certain. There are 14 residues in the CDR3. The V gene lost 5 bases and the J gene lost 2 bases, with 13 bases spanning the gap. Germline V gives CDR1 SQVTM, CDR2 ANQGSEA. CDR3 amino acids: CSVKRMEGNQPQHF. CDR3 nucleotide sequence: TGCAGCGTTAAACGGATGGAGGGCAATCAGCCCCAGCATTTT.

The chain recombines TRBV7-2 with TRBJ2-5, with D perhaps TRBD1 (5 bases). Germline assignment: CDR1 SGHTA and CDR2 FQGNSA. V lost 11 bases to trimming and J lost 1 base, with 8 bases between them. This CDR3 is built from 11 residues. This chain's CDR3 is CASDTQETQYF. The CDR3 DNA sequence: TGTGCCTCGGACACCCAAGAGACCCAGTACTTC.

This clonotype was counted at least ten times. The rearrangement uses TRBV4-3 and TRBJ2-3; no reliable D call. The CDR3 has 15 residues. The V and J ends lost 1 base and 2 bases respectively, with 10 bases between them. CDR1 is LGHNA and CDR2 is YSLEER in the germline V gene. The CDR3 here is CASSQGLTFTDTQYF. CDR3 DNA: TGCGCCAGCAGCCAAGGTCTGACCTTCACAGATACGCAGTATTTT.

A few counts support this clonotype. The chain carries TRBV10-1 and TRBJ2-1, with no clear D. Germline lookup yields CDR1 WNHNN and CDR2 SYGVQD (reference sequence). Trimming removed 0 bases at V and 6 bases at J, with 6 bases between. The CDR3 loop spans 13 amino acids. The CDR3 here is CASSESPGNEQFF. The CDR3 DNA reads as TGCGCCAGCAGTGAGTCACCTGGCAATGAGCAGTTCTTC.

V is TRBV24-1 and J is TRBJ2-5; 7 nucleotides match TRBD1. Losses at the gene ends were 4 bases for V and 4 bases for J; bases not matched to a gene: 5. Germline V gene data show CDR1 as KGHDR and CDR2 as SFDVKD. The CDR3 is made up of 14 amino acids. In DNA, the CDR3 is TGTGCCACCAGTGAGGGAAACAGGGGAGAGACCCAGTACTTC. Translated, it gives CATSEGNRGETQYF.